Detailed here is one TCR beta chain. The data were taken from a study of blood T cell repertoires in COVID-19. Overall study: Some COVID-19 samples were acute and others convalescent; all came from the United States, Italy and Spain. PBMCs, B-cell-depleted T cells, or T cells were the source of the cDNA or gDNA that made up the material.

CDR1 LNHNV and CDR2 YYDKDF come from the germline V gene (reference sequence). The CDR3 is made up of 15 amino acids. V was trimmed by 3 bases and J by 7 bases, leaving 19 bases between them. As handled by the study authors: Amplification of reference gene primers was used by the study to estimate nucleated cell counts. TCRdb's table, derived via immunoSEQ multiplex PCR, lists solely in-frame clones and lacks some. V, J and clone size reflect that table, while D and trimming were determined from the DNA. The table lists around 58,000 clones, 90% of them singletons. The sequencing input was peripheral blood. The chain combines TRBV15 with TRBJ2-7, with a possible D match to TRBD1 (5 bases). The receptor was isolated from a man in his fifties or sixties with active COVID-19. The CDR3 DNA reads as TGTGCCACCAGCAGGGAAAGGACAAATTCTGGAGAGCAGTACTTC. Translated: CATSRERTNSGEQYF.